This T cell receptor (beta chain) comes out of a study of blood T cells in healthy people across ages. Study-wide context: Through template switching, about one barcoded beta molecule was captured per two T cells, as measured in model experiments.

The second PCR ran about 6 to 11 cycles with a sample-barcoded 5' primer and J-beta primers. TCRdb reprocessed the 5' RACE reads via MiXCR and lists one record per CDR3 protein. The repertoire holds about 760,000 distinct CDR3 sequences, with around 25% as singletons. Notes on the study in general: Naive T cell percentage and TCR beta diversity correlated strongly.

This clonotype was observed a few times. Its matching antigen is unknown. The sample was also linked to a second study, of T cells of mothers and their children.

This receptor was identified in a boy younger than 18 in good health. What was sequenced was blood.

DNA of the CDR3: TGTGCCAGCAGCTTAGTCCCGCAACAAGAGACCCAGTACTTC. Protein sequence: CASSLVPQQETQYF. The chain has TRBV7-9 and TRBJ2-5; D is undetermined. This CDR3 contains 14 residues. Trimming left V 1 base short and J 2 bases short, with 8 bases between. The V gene's germline CDR1 is SEHNR and CDR2 FQNEAQ (reference sequence). Together with reference TRBV7-9 and TRBJ2-5, the CDR3 gives the full variable domain: DTGVSQNPRHKITKRGQNVTFRCDPISEHNRLYWYRQTLGQGPEFLTYFQNEAQLEKSRLLSDRFSAERPKGSFSTLEIQRTEQGDSAMYLCASSLVPQQETQYFGPGTRLLVL.